The 21 T cell receptor beta chains given below trace back to one sample, sequenced in a study of type 1 regulatory T cells. The antigens of these receptors remain unknown. Each CDR3 protein gets one entry after TCRdb re-called the reads with MiXCR. Found here are about 65,000 distinct CDR3 sequences, around 49% of them singletons; the top ten hold 2% to 2.5%. The sequenced sample was cultured non-Tr1 T cells, either the whole culture or a sorted T cell fraction (not recorded which). The receptors stem from a human donor in good health.

This clonotype was observed a handful of times. The chain recombines TRBV10-3 with TRBJ2-1, with 11 bases aligning to TRBD2. Germline loops: CDR1 ENHRY, CDR2 SYGVKD. CDR3 length equals 16 residues. V gave up 6 bases and J gave up 5 bases; unmatched junction bases: 9. In DNA form, the CDR3 reads TGTGCCATCAGCCCAACTAGCGGGGGATCGAACAATGAGCAGTTCTTC. Translated: CAISPTSGGSNNEQFF.

This chain joins TRBV4-3 and TRBJ2-2; the match to TRBD2 covers 11 bases. V gave up 4 bases and J gave up 5 bases; unmatched junction bases: 9. The CDR3 has 17 amino acids. Germline V lookup: CDR1 LGHNA, CDR2 YSLEER. CDR3 protein: CASSPRLAGKGTGELFF. As DNA, the CDR3 is TGCGCCAGCAGCCCCAGACTAGCGGGGAAGGGAACCGGGGAGCTGTTTTTT.

This clonotype showed up many times. The J gene is TRBJ1-4, the V gene TRBV18; 12 bases map to TRBD1. This CDR3 comprises 17 residues. Trimming removed 5 bases from V and 7 bases from J; junction bases left unmatched: 11. Germline V CDR1 and CDR2: KGHSH, LQKENI. The CDR3 reads CASSASGTGGAAEKLFF. The CDR3 DNA reads as TGTGCCAGCTCAGCCTCCGGGACAGGGGGCGCCGCTGAAAAACTGTTTTTT.

The chain is built from TRBV12-3 or TRBV12-4 and TRBJ2-5; weak D call: TRBD1 (6 bases). This CDR3 spans 15 amino acids. With 4 bases removed from V and 5 bases from J, the gap between germline ends came to 17 bases. In DNA form, the CDR3 reads TGTGCCAGCAGTTCGCCGAGGACAGATATGGAGACCCAGTACTTC. It encodes CASSSPRTDMETQYF.

The chain links TRBV4-3 to TRBJ2-1, with D hard to call. Germline lookup yields CDR1 LGHNA and CDR2 YSLEER. Trimming removed 0 bases from V and 3 bases from J, with 9 bases in between. The CDR3 has 15 amino acids. CDR3 loop: CASSQDTSDYNEQFF. CDR3 coding DNA: TGCGCCAGCAGCCAAGATACGTCAGACTACAATGAGCAGTTCTTC.

This clonotype has just one count. The chain has TRBV5-1 and TRBJ1-6, with a weak D call TRBD1 (5 bases). V shed 0 bases and J shed 7 bases, with 11 bases lying between them. The germline CDR1 and CDR2 sequences are SGHRS and YFSETQ. There are 15 residues in the CDR3. In DNA, the CDR3 is TGCGCCAGCAGCTTGGAGTCAGGGATCAATTCACCCCTCCACTTT. Amino acids: CASSLESGINSPLHF.

The CDR3 DNA reads TGCAGTGCAGGGGGGGGTTACAGAGAGACCCAGTACTTC. Amino acids: CSAGGGYRETQYF. V gene TRBV20-1 combines with J gene TRBJ2-5; a weak D match, TRBD2 (7 bases). There are 13 residues in the CDR3. Trimming stripped 6 bases from V and 4 bases from J, with 15 bases between. The germline gives CDR1 DFQATT, CDR2 SNEGSKA (reference sequence).

This sequence joins TRBV11-2 and TRBJ2-5; D unclear. Trimming cost V 5 bases and J 7 bases, with 14 bases left between them. CDR3 size: 13 residues. Germline CDR1 reads SGHAT; CDR2 reads FQNNGV. The chain's CDR3 is CASSLELLGTQYF. The DNA of the CDR3 is TGTGCCAGCAGCCTTGAGCTCCTCGGGACCCAGTACTTC.

This clonotype was counted between two and nine times. The chain employs TRBV6-5 and TRBJ1-1, with D tentatively TRBD1 (6 bases). V lost 6 bases, J lost 10 bases, and 21 bases lay in between. The germline CDR1 and CDR2 sequences are MNHEY and SVGAGI. The CDR3 has 14 residues. In DNA form, the CDR3 reads TGTGCCAGCAGAAGCCACACAGGGAGGCTCGGAGCTTTCTTT. Translated, it gives CASRSHTGRLGAFF.

The V and J genes are TRBV2 and TRBJ2-7; TRBD1 agrees at 10 bases. This CDR3 has 14 amino acids. Germline V gene lookup returns CDR1 SNHLY and CDR2 FYNNEI. V lost 7 bases and J lost 6; bases outside the gene matches: 9. The CDR3 DNA is TGTGCCAGCAACCCCGACAGGGGGCTTGGCGAGCAGTACTTC. Protein: CASNPDRGLGEQYF.

The J gene is TRBJ2-1, the V gene TRBV7-2, with 11 bases fitting TRBD2. The CDR3 covers 17 residues. The germline V gene encodes CDR1 SGHTA and CDR2 FQGNSA. V lost 5 bases to trimming and J lost 7 bases; unmatched junction nucleotides: 13. DNA for the CDR3: TGTGCCAGCAGCGCACGGAAAACTAGCGGGGGTGTTAATGAGCAGTTCTTC. Translating it yields CASSARKTSGGVNEQFF.

The sample holds a few counts of this clonotype. The rearrangement links TRBV5-1 to TRBJ2-3; D possibly uses TRBD1 or TRBD2 (5 bases each). CDR3 size: 16 residues. Germline values: CDR1 SGHRS, CDR2 YFSETQ. V lost 6 bases to trimming and J lost 4 bases, with 21 bases between them. CDR3 protein: CASTPTLGAGPDTQYF. For the CDR3, the DNA is TGCGCCAGCACTCCGACCCTAGGGGCGGGCCCAGATACGCAGTATTTT.

The V and J genes are TRBV25-1 and TRBJ2-7; D assignment may be TRBD1 or TRBD2 (7 bases each). Germline CDR1 MGHDK, CDR2 SYGVNS. Trimming shortened V by 6 bases and J by 3 bases, and 18 bases separated the two germline ends. The CDR3 is 15 amino acids. CDR3 residues: CASSHGGTEIYEQYF. As DNA, the CDR3 is TGTGCCAGCAGCCACGGGGGGACAGAGATCTACGAGCAGTACTTC.

This clonotype was counted a single time. This chain joins TRBV19 and TRBJ2-1; D might be TRBD2 (6 bases). The CDR3 spans 14 residues. Deletions cut 4 bases from V and 8 bases from J, with 15 bases between. Germline values: CDR1 LNHDA, CDR2 SQIVND (reference sequence). The CDR3 region is CASSTSPSVDEQFF. In nucleotides, the CDR3 is TGTGCCAGTAGTACCTCCCCTAGCGTAGATGAGCAGTTCTTC.

The chain employs TRBV20-1 and TRBJ2-3, with a tentative D call TRBD2 (6 bases). CDR1 and CDR2 (germline): DFQATT, SNEGSKA (reference sequence). This CDR3 spans 14 amino acids. The V end lost 6 bases, the J end lost 0 bases, and 13 bases lay between the germline ends. Written as DNA, the CDR3 is TGCAGTGCACGGACTACACTAAGCACAGATACGCAGTATTTT. This translates into CSARTTLSTDTQYF.

The chain combines TRBV5-1 with TRBJ2-5; 7 bases are shared with TRBD1. The trim removed 1 base at V and 5 bases at J, leaving 8 bases unmatched. From germline, CDR1 is SGHRS and CDR2 YFSETQ. The CDR3 totals 15 residues. The CDR3 protein is CASSLSGTEWETQYF. CDR3 coding DNA: TGCGCCAGCAGCTTGTCTGGGACAGAGTGGGAGACCCAGTACTTC.

The chain couples TRBV6-5 to TRBJ2-3; D is ambiguous. The V gene's germline CDR1 is MNHEY and CDR2 SVGAGI. V lost 7 bases, J lost 0 bases, and 5 bases lay in between. The CDR3 loop spans 12 amino acids. The CDR3, as DNA: TGTGCCAGCAACTTTAGCACAGATACGCAGTATTTT. Residues: CASNFSTDTQYF.

This chain joins TRBV7-2 and TRBJ1-3; D not resolved. Germline values: CDR1 SGHTA, CDR2 FQGNSA. The CDR3 covers 17 residues. V lost 5 bases to trimming and J lost 4 bases, with 21 bases between them. Here the CDR3 reads CASSPRYLGGSGNTIYF. DNA of the CDR3: TGTGCCAGCAGCCCCCGGTATCTGGGAGGTTCCGGAAACACCATATATTTT.

The V call is TRBV12-3 or TRBV12-4, the J call TRBJ1-4, with D possibly being TRBD1 (5 bases). CDR3 length: 13 amino acids. Trimming stripped 1 base from V and 10 bases from J, with 10 bases between. As DNA, the CDR3 is TGTGCCAGCAGTTTAGGGACAAGAGGAAAACTGTTTTTT. As protein: CASSLGTRGKLFF.

The chain is built from TRBV29-1 and TRBJ1-4, with 8 bases identical to TRBD1. V was clipped by 1 base and J by 8 bases; unmatched bases: 9. Looked up from germline, CDR1 is SQVTM and CDR2 is ANQGSEA. This CDR3 comprises 15 residues. The DNA for the CDR3 is TGCAGCGTTGAAGGGCCGACAGGGGCAATGGAAAAACTGTTTTTT. Translating it yields CSVEGPTGAMEKLFF.

CDR3 protein: CATSAFEVSGANVLTF. The CDR3 DNA follows: TGTGCCACAAGTGCATTCGAGGTTTCTGGGGCCAACGTCCTGACTTTC. The gene calls are TRBV10-3 and TRBJ2-6; D remains ambiguous. The V end lost 10 bases, the J end lost 1 base, and 17 bases lay between the germline ends. CDR1 is ENHRY, CDR2 SYGVKD, per germline. CDR3 size: 16 residues.